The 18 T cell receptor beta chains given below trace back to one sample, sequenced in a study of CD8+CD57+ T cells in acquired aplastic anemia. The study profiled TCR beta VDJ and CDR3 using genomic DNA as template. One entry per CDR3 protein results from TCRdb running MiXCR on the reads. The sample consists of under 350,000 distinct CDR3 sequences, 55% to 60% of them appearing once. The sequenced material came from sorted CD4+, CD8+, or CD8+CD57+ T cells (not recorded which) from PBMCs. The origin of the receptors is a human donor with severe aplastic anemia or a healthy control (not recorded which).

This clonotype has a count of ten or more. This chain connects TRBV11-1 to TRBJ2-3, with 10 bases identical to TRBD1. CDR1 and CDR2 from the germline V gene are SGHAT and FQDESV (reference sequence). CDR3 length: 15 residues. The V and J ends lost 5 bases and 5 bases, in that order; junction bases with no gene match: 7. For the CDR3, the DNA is TGTGCCAGCAGCCAAGGACAGGGGGGAGTAGATACGCAGTATTTT. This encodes CASSQGQGGVDTQYF.

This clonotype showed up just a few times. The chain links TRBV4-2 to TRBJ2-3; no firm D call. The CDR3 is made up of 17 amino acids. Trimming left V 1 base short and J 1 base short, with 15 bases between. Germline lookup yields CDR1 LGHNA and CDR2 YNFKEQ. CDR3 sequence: CASSQARVGVGTDTQYF. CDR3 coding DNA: TGTGCCAGCAGCCAAGCCCGTGTGGGTGTGGGCACAGATACGCAGTATTTT.

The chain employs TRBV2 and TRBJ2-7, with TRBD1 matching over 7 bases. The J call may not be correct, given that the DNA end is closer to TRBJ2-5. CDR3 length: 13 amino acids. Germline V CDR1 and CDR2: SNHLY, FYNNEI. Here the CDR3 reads CASSWDSQETQYF. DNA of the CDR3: TGTGCCAGCAGTTGGGACAGCCAAGAGACCCAGTACTTC.

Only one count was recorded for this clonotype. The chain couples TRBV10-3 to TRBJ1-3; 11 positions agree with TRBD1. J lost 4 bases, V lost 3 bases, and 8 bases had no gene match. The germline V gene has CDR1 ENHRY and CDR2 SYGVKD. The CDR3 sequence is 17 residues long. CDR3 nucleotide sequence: TGTGCCATCAGTGACCCCCGCGGACAGGGGGCGGGAAACACCATATATTTT. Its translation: CAISDPRGQGAGNTIYF.

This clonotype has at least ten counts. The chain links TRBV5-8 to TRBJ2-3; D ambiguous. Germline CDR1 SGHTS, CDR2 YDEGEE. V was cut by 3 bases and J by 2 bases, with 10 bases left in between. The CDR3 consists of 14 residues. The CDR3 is CASSSTSPTDTQYF. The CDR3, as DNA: TGTGCCAGCAGCTCGACTTCCCCCACAGATACGCAGTATTTT.

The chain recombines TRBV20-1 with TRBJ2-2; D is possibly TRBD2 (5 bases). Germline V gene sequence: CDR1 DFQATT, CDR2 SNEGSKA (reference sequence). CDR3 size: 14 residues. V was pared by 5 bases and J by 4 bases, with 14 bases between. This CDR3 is CSASAASGTGELFF. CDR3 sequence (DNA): TGCAGTGCTTCAGCGGCATCGGGCACCGGGGAGCTGTTTTTT.

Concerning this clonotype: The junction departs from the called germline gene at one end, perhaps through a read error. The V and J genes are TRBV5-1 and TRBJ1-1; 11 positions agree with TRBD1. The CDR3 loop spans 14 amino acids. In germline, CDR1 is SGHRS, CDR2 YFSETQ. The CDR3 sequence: CASNRTGGADEAFF. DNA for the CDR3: TGTGCCAGCAACAGGACAGGGGGCGCGGATGAAGCTTTCTTT.

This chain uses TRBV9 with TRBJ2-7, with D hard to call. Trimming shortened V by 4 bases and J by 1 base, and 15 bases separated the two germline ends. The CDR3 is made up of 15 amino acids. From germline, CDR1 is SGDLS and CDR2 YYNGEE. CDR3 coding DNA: TGTGCCAGCAGCTTACACAGTATAGGTTCCTACGAGCAGTACTTC. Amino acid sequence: CASSLHSIGSYEQYF.

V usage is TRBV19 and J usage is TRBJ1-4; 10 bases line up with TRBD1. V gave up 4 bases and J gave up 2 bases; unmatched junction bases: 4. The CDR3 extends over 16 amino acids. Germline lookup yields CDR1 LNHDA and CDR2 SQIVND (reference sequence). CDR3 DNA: TGTGCCAGTAGTACCGGGACAGGGGCCACTAATGAAAAACTGTTTTTT. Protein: CASSTGTGATNEKLFF.

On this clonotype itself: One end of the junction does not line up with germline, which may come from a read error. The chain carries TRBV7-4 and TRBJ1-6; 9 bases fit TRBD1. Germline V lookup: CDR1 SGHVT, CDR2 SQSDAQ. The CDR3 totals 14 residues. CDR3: CAGSRGQGLSPLPF. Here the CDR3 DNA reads TGTGCCGGCAGCCGGGGACAGGGTCTCTCACCCCTCCCCTTT.

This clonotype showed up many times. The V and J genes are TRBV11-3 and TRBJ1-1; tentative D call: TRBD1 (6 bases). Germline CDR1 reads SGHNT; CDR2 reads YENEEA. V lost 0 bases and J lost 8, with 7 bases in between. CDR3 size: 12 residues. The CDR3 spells CASSLDGTEAFF. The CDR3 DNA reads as TGTGCCAGCAGCTTAGATGGGACAGAAGCTTTCTTT.

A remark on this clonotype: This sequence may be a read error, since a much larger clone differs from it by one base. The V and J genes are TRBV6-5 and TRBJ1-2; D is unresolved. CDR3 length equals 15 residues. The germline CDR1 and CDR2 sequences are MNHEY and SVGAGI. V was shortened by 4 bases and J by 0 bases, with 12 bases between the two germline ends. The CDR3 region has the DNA TGTGCCAGCAGTTGCTCGAGTGGAGCTAACTATGGCTACACCTTC. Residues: CASSCSSGANYGYTF.

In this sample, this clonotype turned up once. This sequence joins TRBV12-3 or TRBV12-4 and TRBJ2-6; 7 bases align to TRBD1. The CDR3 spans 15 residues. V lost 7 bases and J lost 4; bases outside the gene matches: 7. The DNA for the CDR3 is TGTGCCAGCACCTCTGACAGGGCCGGGGCCAACGTCCTGACTTTC. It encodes CASTSDRAGANVLTF.

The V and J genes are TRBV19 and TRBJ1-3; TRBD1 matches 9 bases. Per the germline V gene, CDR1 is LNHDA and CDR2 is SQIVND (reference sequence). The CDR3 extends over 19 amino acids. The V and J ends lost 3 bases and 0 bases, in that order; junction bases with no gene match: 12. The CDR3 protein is CASSISLSGTGSSGNTIYF. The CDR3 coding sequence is TGTGCCAGTAGTATTAGTTTATCGGGGACAGGGAGCTCTGGAAACACCATATATTTT.

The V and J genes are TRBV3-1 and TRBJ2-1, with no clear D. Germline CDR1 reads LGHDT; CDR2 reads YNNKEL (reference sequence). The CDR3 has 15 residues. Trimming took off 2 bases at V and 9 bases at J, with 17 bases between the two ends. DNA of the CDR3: TGTGCCAGCAGCCAATCGTCTGGCACCTACGGTGAGCAGTTCTTC. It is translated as CASSQSSGTYGEQFF.

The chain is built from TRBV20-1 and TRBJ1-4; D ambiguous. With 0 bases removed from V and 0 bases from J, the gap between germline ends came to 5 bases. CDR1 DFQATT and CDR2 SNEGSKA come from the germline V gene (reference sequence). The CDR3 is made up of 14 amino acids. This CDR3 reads CSARDTTTNEKLFF. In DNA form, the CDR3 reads TGCAGTGCTAGAGACACGACAACTAATGAAAAACTGTTTTTT.

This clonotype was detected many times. The chain's CDR3 is CASSTLGTGVNQPQHF. The CDR3 DNA is TGTGCCAGTAGTACCCTTGGCACAGGGGTCAATCAGCCCCAGCATTTT. The chain uses TRBV19 and TRBJ1-5, with 7 nucleotides matching TRBD1. V shed 4 bases and J 3 bases; nucleotides not matched to a gene: 9. CDR1 is LNHDA and CDR2 is SQIVND in the germline V gene (reference sequence). This CDR3 contains 16 residues.

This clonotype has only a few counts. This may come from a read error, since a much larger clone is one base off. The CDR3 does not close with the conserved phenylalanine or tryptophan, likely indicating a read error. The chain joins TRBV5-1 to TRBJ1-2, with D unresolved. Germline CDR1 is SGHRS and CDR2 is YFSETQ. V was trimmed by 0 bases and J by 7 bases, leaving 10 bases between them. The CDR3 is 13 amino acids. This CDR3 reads CASSLVSGFGYTV. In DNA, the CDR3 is TGCGCCAGCAGCTTGGTATCGGGGTTTGGCTACACCGTC.